The clone carrying this TCR beta chain showed up just a few times. This record comes from a study of control samples from healthy donors and cancer patients. Sequencing used immunoSEQ multiplex PCR; TCRdb keeps in-frame clones, though not all of them. The sample lists about 160,000 clones, about 87% occurring once. Germline V gene data show CDR1 as SGHNT and CDR2 as YYREEE (reference sequence). This CDR3 comprises 16 residues. With 5 bases clipped from V and 5 bases from J, the junction kept 8 bases outside the gene matches. The sample consisted of blood. The TCR originated in a man aged 25-45 years in good health. The chain recombines TRBV5-4 with TRBJ2-3, with TRBD2 matching over 13 bases. This CDR3 reads CASSRKTSGGRDTQYF. For the CDR3, the DNA is TGTGCCAGCAGTCGAAAGACTAGCGGGGGGAGAGATACGCAGTATTTT.